These 3 T cell receptor beta chains share one sample of origin, sequenced in a study of blood T cell repertoires in COVID-19. Sequenced by immunoSEQ multiplex PCR; TCRdb stores in-frame clones only, minus some. Found here are around 300,000 clones, 88% of them singletons; the top ten hold 9% to 9.5%. The sequenced sample consisted of peripheral blood. The receptors come from a man younger than 35 with active or convalescent COVID-19.

Here the CDR3 DNA reads TGTGCCAGCAGCCCACCGGGACAGGGGGCGAATCAGCCCCAGCATTTT. This sequence encodes CASSPPGQGANQPQHF. V is TRBV11-2 and J is TRBJ1-5; TRBD1 matches at 12 bases. Germline lookup yields CDR1 SGHAT and CDR2 FQNNGV. With 5 bases clipped from V and 4 bases from J, the junction kept 6 bases outside the gene matches. The CDR3 extends over 16 amino acids.

The genes are TRBV21-1 and TRBJ2-1; the table gives TRBD2 as D, unverified against the DNA. TRBV21-1 is annotated as a pseudogene. This CDR3 is 15 amino acids long. The DNA for the CDR3 is TGTGCCAGCAGCAAACCGGGTTACCCTTACAATGAGCAGTTCTTC. This gives the protein CASSKPGYPYNEQFF.

The V call is TRBV27, the J call TRBJ1-2; 9 nucleotides agree with TRBD1. The CDR3 contains 16 residues. From germline, CDR1 is MNHEY and CDR2 SMNVEV (reference sequence). J lost 2 bases, V lost 3 bases, and 7 bases had no gene match. CDR3 nucleotide sequence: TGTGCCAGCAGTTTCCTCGGACAGGGGAAAAACTATGGCTACACCTTC. Its protein is CASSFLGQGKNYGYTF.